This TCR beta chain stems from a study of shared clonotypes between healthy human individuals. On the study more broadly: A few men and two women, aged 18 to 49, were donors.

None of the donors, who were healthy HIV-negative adults, had recently had acute infections or vaccinations. All donors were Caucasian adults living in Nashville, Tennessee. Every unsorted PBMC PCR replicate was loaded with about 300 ng DNA, approximately 29,000 T cell genomes. Method: immunoSEQ multiplex PCR; TCRdb's copy keeps in-frame clones and lacks some. The sample records around 500,000 clones, almost 80% being singletons. This clone occurred once. CDR1 and CDR2 from the germline V gene are SQVTM and ANQGSEA. V dropped 0 bases and J dropped 10 bases, with 18 bases sitting between them. This CDR3 has 14 residues.

The chain uses TRBV29-1 and TRBJ1-1, with unresolved D. Sequenced material: PBMCs. The sequence derives from a woman aged 40 to 50 in good health. Some clones in this sample may be carry-over from other donors' samples. CDR3 bases: TGCAGCGTTGAAGATCTTGCCCCCATCTCAAGAGCTTTCTTT. Translation gives CSVEDLAPISRAFF.